A selection of T cell receptor beta chains follows, all from one sample in a study of cytotoxic CD8 clonotypes in ibrutinib-treated CLL. The protocol was immunoSEQ multiplex PCR, while the TCRdb copy is restricted to in-frame clones and leaves out a portion. The sample lists roughly 170,000 clones, approximately 80% occurring once. The starting material was PBMCs, obtained after 24 months of ibrutinib treatment. The origin of the receptors is a human donor with chronic lymphocytic leukemia. Each CDR3 is given with its conserved first and last residue. D genes are given only for firm matches. Clone sizes are given selectively: once, few, many, or a class where the clone is expanded.

abundance	v_gene	j_gene	d_gene	CDR3nt	CDR3aa
NA	TRBV29-1	TRBJ2-1	NA	TGCAGCGTGGGAGGGGGGTTCGCCTACAATGAGCAGTTCTTC	CSVGGGFAYNEQFF
NA	TRBV4-1	TRBJ1-5	NA	TGCGCCAGCAGCCAAGATCCAAATGGCAATCAGCCCCAGCATTTT	CASSQDPNGNQPQHF
NA	TRBV19	TRBJ2-7	TRBD2	TGTGCCAGTAGCCCGGTGAGCGGGACTCCCATCTACGAGCAGTACTTC	CASSPVSGTPIYEQYF
NA	TRBV11-3	TRBJ2-7	NA	TGTGCCAGCAGCTTAGGTGGGTCGGGGAACGAGCAGTACTTC	CASSLGGSGNEQYF
NA	TRBV7-2	TRBJ2-5	TRBD2	TGTGCCAGCAGCTTAGTCGCGGGGGGGCGGGAGACCCAGTACTTC	CASSLVAGGRETQYF
NA	TRBV7-2	TRBJ1-1	NA	TGTGCCAGCAGCCGGTCCAAAGGGGTGGACACTGAAGCTTTCTTT	CASSRSKGVDTEAFF
NA	TRBV12-5	TRBJ1-6	TRBD1	TGTGCTAGTGGCCCCACACAGGGGAACTATAATTCACCCCTCCACTTT	CASGPTQGNYNSPLHF
NA	TRBV10-2	TRBJ2-7	NA	TGCGCCAGCAGTGAGTCTAATAGAAACGAGCAGTACTTC	CASSESNRNEQYF
NA	TRBV4-1	TRBJ2-7	NA	TGCGCCAGCAGCCAAGAAGACCGGGGGAGGTGGGCCTACGAGCAGTACTTC	CASSQEDRGRWAYEQYF
few	TRBV19	TRBJ1-3	NA	TGTGCCAGCACCACCGGGACAATGGGAAACACCATATATTTT	CASTTGTMGNTIYF
NA	TRBV7-6	TRBJ2-1	TRBD2	TGTGCCAGCAGCTTTTTAGCGGGAGGGCCAAGGAATGAGCAGTTCTTC	CASSFLAGGPRNEQFF
once	TRBV30	TRBJ1-5	NA	TGTGCCTGGAGAAAACAACAGGACATCAGAAGCAATCAGCCCCAGCATTTT	CAWRKQQDIRSNQPQHF
NA	TRBV18	TRBJ2-7	TRBD2	TGTGCCAGCGCCGTTGCGGGGGGCGAGCAGTACTTC	CASAVAGGEQYF
NA	TRBV7-2	TRBJ2-3	NA	TGTGCCGCCGGACACCCGGGCACAGATACGCAGTATTTT	CAAGHPGTDTQYF